The subject of this entry is one TCR beta chain. This record comes from a study of T-cell memory formation after mild COVID-19. In germline, CDR1 is MNHEY, CDR2 SMNVEV (reference sequence). The CDR3 consists of 14 residues. The trim removed 4 bases at V and 3 bases at J, leaving 3 bases unmatched. TCRdb reanalysed the 5' RACE reads using MiXCR and keeps one entry per CDR3 protein. The sample includes around 370,000 distinct CDR3 sequences, roughly 21% of them seen just once. The genes are TRBV27 and TRBJ2-7, with 10 bases that match TRBD2. The origin of this receptor is an adult woman who had mild COVID-19 (a few samples of this study predate the infection). Cell type and time point are not known. The sample comprised PBMCs or a T cell subset sorted from them (not recorded which). CDR3 protein: CASSSAGGNYEQYF. DNA for the CDR3: TGTGCCAGCAGTTCAGCGGGAGGGAACTACGAGCAGTACTTC.